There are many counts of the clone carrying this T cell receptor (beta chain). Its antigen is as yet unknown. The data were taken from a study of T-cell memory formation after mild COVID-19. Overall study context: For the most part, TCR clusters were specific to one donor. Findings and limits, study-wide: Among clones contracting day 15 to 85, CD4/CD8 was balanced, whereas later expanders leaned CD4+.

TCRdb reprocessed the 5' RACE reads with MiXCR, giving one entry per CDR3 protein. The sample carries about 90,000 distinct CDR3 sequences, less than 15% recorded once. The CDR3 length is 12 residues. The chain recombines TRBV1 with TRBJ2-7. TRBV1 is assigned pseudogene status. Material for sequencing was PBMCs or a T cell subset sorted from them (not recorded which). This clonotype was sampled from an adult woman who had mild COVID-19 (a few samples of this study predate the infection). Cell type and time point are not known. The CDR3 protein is CTSIPRSYEQYF. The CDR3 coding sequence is TGCACCAGCATTCCGAGGTCCTACGAGCAGTACTTC.